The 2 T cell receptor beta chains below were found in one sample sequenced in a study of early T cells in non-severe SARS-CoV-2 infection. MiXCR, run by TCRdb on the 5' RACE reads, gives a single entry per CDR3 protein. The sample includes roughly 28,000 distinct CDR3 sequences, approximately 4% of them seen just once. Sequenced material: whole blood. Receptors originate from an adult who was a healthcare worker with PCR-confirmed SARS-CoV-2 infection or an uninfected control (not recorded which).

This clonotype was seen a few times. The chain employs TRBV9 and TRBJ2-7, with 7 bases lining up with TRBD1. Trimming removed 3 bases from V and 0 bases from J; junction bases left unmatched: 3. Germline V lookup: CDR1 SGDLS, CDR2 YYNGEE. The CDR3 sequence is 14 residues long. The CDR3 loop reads CASSGDSTSYEQYF. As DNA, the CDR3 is TGTGCCAGCAGCGGGGACAGTACCTCCTACGAGCAGTACTTC.

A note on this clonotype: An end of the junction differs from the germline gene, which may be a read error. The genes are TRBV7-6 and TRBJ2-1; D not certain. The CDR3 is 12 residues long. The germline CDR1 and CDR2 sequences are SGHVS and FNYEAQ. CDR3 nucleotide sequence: TGTGCCGGCAGCTTAGAAGGGAATGAGCAGTTCTTC. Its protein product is CAGSLEGNEQFF.